This TCR beta chain was obtained from a study of T cell responses to AZD1222 COVID-19 vaccine. This table comes from immunoSEQ multiplex PCR, and its TCRdb copy is limited to in-frame clones, with some not included. The top ten clones hold about 14% of a sample with around 90,000 clones, 88% of them seen once. Overall study results and limits: With dominance at 160-218 and 743-854, vaccine-associated CD4 TCRs spanned spike. Nearly half of unique spike-specific TCRs reportedly avoided B.1.351 and B.1.1.7 mutated regions. Most donors were white British and more were female, and clonal diversity was possibly underestimated. Recipients of AZD1222 seropositive at baseline numbered only 6 or 7.

As to this clone: Antigen unknown.

The CDR3 spans 15 residues. Deletions cut 0 bases from V and 5 bases from J, with 13 bases between. The V gene's germline CDR1 is LNHNV and CDR2 YYDKDF (reference sequence). The rearrangement joins TRBV15 to TRBJ2-5; tentative D call: TRBD2 (5 bases). Specimen: peripheral blood, collected on day 0 of AZD1222 vaccination. This TCR derives from an adult in good health. The CDR3 coding sequence is TGTGCCACCAGCAGAGACCCTAGCTCCCGGGAGACCCAGTACTTC. The encoded protein is CATSRDPSSRETQYF.